The 13 T cell receptor beta chains below all came from one sample that was sequenced in a study of cytomegalovirus exposure and HLA in healthy donors. With 60 Vbeta and 13 Jbeta primers, the PCR was carried out. Only in-frame clones appear in the TCRdb table, and some are missing; sequencing was by immunoSEQ multiplex PCR. The sample lists 75,000 to 100,000 clones, about three quarters occurring once. The sample comprised PBMCs. These receptors were taken from a man in his sixties in good health and CMV-seronegative.

The chain links TRBV7-2 to TRBJ2-3; D possibly corresponds to TRBD2 (6 bases). Trimming took 1 base from V and 1 from J, leaving 15 bases between them. The CDR3 runs 17 residues. CDR1 SGHTA and CDR2 FQGNSA come from the germline V gene. CDR3 bases: TGTGCCAGCAGCTTAGAACCGCTAGGAGGGGGCACAGATACGCAGTATTTT. It codes for CASSLEPLGGGTDTQYF.

V and J are TRBV30 and TRBJ1-6; 7 positions match TRBD1. This CDR3 contains 13 residues. J lost 9 bases, V lost 0 bases, and 2 bases had no gene match. Germline V CDR1 and CDR2: GTSNPN, SVGIG (reference sequence). CDR3 loop: CAWSVQGSSPLHF. CDR3 DNA: TGTGCCTGGAGTGTACAGGGGAGTTCACCCCTCCACTTT.

V and J are TRBV29-1 and TRBJ2-1; D gene ambiguous. In germline, CDR1 is SQVTM, CDR2 ANQGSEA. V lost 4 bases, J lost 4 bases, and 8 bases lay in between. The CDR3 consists of 12 residues. Here the CDR3 DNA reads TGCAGCGTTGTATCTGTTTACAATGAGCAGTTCTTC. Protein product: CSVVSVYNEQFF.

This sequence joins TRBV30 and TRBJ2-5, with D possibly matching TRBD2 (7 bases). Near its end, the DNA agrees better with TRBJ2-7, so the J call may be wrong. CDR1 and CDR2 (germline): GTSNPN, SVGIG (reference sequence). The CDR3 length is 14 residues. The CDR3: CAWSALGGAGEQYF. The CDR3 nucleotides read TGTGCCTGGAGTGCCTTGGGGGGGGCAGGCGAGCAGTACTTC.

This chain joins TRBV28 and TRBJ2-7, with 12 bases aligning to TRBD2. This CDR3 contains 14 residues. From germline, CDR1 is MDHEN and CDR2 SYDVKM. Trimming cost V 7 bases and J 12 bases; bases outside gene matches: 13. The CDR3 loop is CASTSAPSGGAPYF. The CDR3 nucleotides are TGTGCCAGCACTTCGGCACCTAGCGGGGGGGCCCCGTACTTC. Full variable domain (rest looked up from reference TRBV28 and TRBJ2-7): DVKVTQSSRYLVKRTGEKVFLECVQDMDHENMFWYRQDPGLGLRLIYFSYDVKMKEKGDIPEGYSVSREKKERFSLILESASTNQTSMYLCASTSAPSGGAPYFGPGTRLTVT.

The chain uses TRBV27 and TRBJ2-7; perhaps TRBD1 as D (6 bases). Germline V gene data show CDR1 as MNHEY and CDR2 as SMNVEV (reference sequence). The CDR3 covers 15 residues. V gave up 8 bases and J gave up 6 bases, with 23 bases separating them. The CDR3 here is CASRHQGGGGGEQYF. The CDR3 nucleotides are TGTGCCAGCCGCCATCAAGGTGGGGGCGGAGGCGAGCAGTACTTC.

V is TRBV6-1 and J is TRBJ1-4; 8 nucleotides line up with TRBD1. The germline CDR1 and CDR2 sequences are MNHNS and SASEGT. The ends lost 3 bases at V and 6 bases at J; junction bases unmatched: 3. This CDR3 is 14 amino acids long. DNA for the CDR3: TGTGCCAGCAGTGACCCGGGACAGGATGAAAAACTGTTTTTT. Its translation is CASSDPGQDEKLFF.

There are a few counts of this clone. The gene calls are TRBV6-6 and TRBJ1-2; TRBD1 might be the D (6 bases). The V end was cut by 4 bases, the J end by 6 bases, with 15 bases between. CDR1 and CDR2 (germline): MNHNY, SVGAGI (reference sequence). The CDR3 is 14 residues long. CDR3 sequence (DNA): TGTGCCAGCAGTTCCCTCGGGACAAACCATGGCTACACCTTC. Its protein is CASSSLGTNHGYTF.

This rearrangement joins TRBV19 to TRBJ2-1, with no clear D. The germline CDR1 and CDR2 sequences are LNHDA and SQIVND (reference sequence). This CDR3 is 14 amino acids long. Trimming took off 6 bases at V and 6 bases at J, with 15 bases between the two ends. CDR3 DNA sequence: TGTGCCAGTAGATCCCCTCGTCGGTCCAATGAGCAGTTCTTC. It yields the protein CASRSPRRSNEQFF.

The V and J genes are TRBV7-2 and TRBJ2-2, with TRBD2 matching 11 bases. V was pared by 5 bases and J by 0 bases, with 8 bases of the junction left unmatched. The CDR3 covers 18 residues. CDR1 and CDR2 (germline): SGHTA, FQGNSA. The CDR3 is CASSPGTSGAPNTGELFF. The CDR3 nucleotides read TGTGCCAGCAGCCCCGGGACTAGCGGAGCCCCGAACACCGGGGAGCTGTTTTTT.

This clone came up a few times. The rearrangement uses TRBV6-1 and TRBJ2-5, with 11 bases that match TRBD2. The CDR3 is 15 residues long. Losses at the gene ends were 7 bases for V and 5 bases for J; bases not matched to a gene: 9. Germline loops: CDR1 MNHNS, CDR2 SASEGT. CDR3 DNA sequence: TGTGCCAGCACCCCGTTAGCGGGAGGGCAGGAGACCCAGTACTTC. Residues: CASTPLAGGQETQYF.

The chain couples TRBV9 to TRBJ1-2; tentative D call: TRBD1 (6 bases). V was shortened by 3 bases and J by 12 bases, with 21 bases between the two germline ends. The germline V gene has CDR1 SGDLS and CDR2 YYNGEE. The CDR3 has 14 amino acids. CDR3 sequence (DNA): TGTGCCAGCAGCGCCGGGGGGCAGGCCCAGGATCACACCTTC. It translates to CASSAGGQAQDHTF.

The J gene is TRBJ2-3, the V gene TRBV4-3; perhaps TRBD2 as D (7 bases). Germline values: CDR1 LGHNA, CDR2 YSLEER. CDR3 length equals 18 residues. V was clipped by 4 bases and J by 2 bases, with 22 bases between them. The CDR3 loop reads CASSRTPPRGALTDTQYF. The CDR3 nucleotides are TGCGCCAGCAGCCGAACCCCACCCCGGGGGGCCCTCACAGATACGCAGTATTTT.